The clone carrying this T cell receptor (beta chain) was seen ten or more times. Its target is unknown. This sample is drawn from a study of neurological immune-mediated disorders. Regarding the study as a whole: The study found no CDR3 amino acid sequences shared by expanded clones across subjects, suggesting private repertoires in all groups. The highest TCR clonal expansion occurred in HTLV-1-associated myelopathy; multiple sclerosis fell below healthy controls.

Germline assignment: CDR1 SGHRS and CDR2 YFSETQ. The CDR3 contains 15 residues. V gave up 3 bases and J gave up 5 bases; unmatched junction bases: 7. The cDNA was synthesized by 5'RACE incorporating 10-nucleotide random UMIs. TCRdb independently ran MiXCR on the 5' RACE reads; one entry per CDR3 protein. Of 50,000 to 55,000 distinct CDR3 sequences listed, less than 4% are singletons. The rearrangement joins TRBV5-1 to TRBJ1-4; TRBD1 matches 7 bases. The specimen was PBMCs. This clonotype was sampled from a man between 60 and 75 years old with multiple sclerosis. The CDR3 nucleotides read TGCGCCAGCAGCTCCAGGGGGGAGGAAAATGAAAAACTGTTTTTT. It specifies CASSSRGEENEKLFF. Supplemented by reference TRBV5-1 and TRBJ1-4, the full variable domain reads KAGVTQTPRYLIKTRGQQVTLSCSPISGHRSVSWYQQTPGQGLQFLFEYFSETQRNKGNFPGRFSGRQFSNSRSEMNVSTLELGDSALYLCASSSRGEENEKLFFGSGTQLSVL.